One sample yielded the 9 T cell receptor beta chains listed below, sequenced in a study of T cells in Graves' hyperthyroidism and ophthalmopathy. Amplified TCR beta CDR3 regions derived from RNA transcripts. An initial round of RT-PCR targeting the TCR CDR3 relied on the HTBI primer set. TCRdb reanalysed the multiplex PCR reads using MiXCR and keeps one entry per CDR3 protein. The table lists hundreds of thousands of distinct CDR3 sequences, around a third of them singletons. Source material: blood. The receptors stem from a woman in her 40s with Graves' hyperthyroidism.

CDR3 coding DNA: TGTGCCAGCAGCTTAGCCGAGGGCTTAGAGCGGGAGACCCAGTACTTC. Protein: CASSLAEGLERETQYF. The chain employs TRBV7-2 and TRBJ2-5, with a tentative D call TRBD2 (5 bases). CDR1 and CDR2 (germline): SGHTA, FQGNSA. CDR3 length: 16 amino acids. Trimming took off 0 bases at V and 5 bases at J, with 16 bases between the two ends.

This chain joins TRBV5-6 and TRBJ2-2; D tentatively fits TRBD1 or TRBD2 (6 bases each). Germline CDR1 is SGHDT and CDR2 is YYEEEE. With 0 bases removed from V and 0 bases from J, the gap between germline ends came to 12 bases. The CDR3 sequence is 17 residues long. The CDR3 DNA follows: TGTGCCAGCAGCTTGGTAGTCGGGGGCGCGAACACCGGGGAGCTGTTTTTT. Translated, it gives CASSLVVGGANTGELFF.

In this sample, this clonotype turned up many times. The genes are TRBV15 and TRBJ1-6, with 7 positions matching TRBD1. This CDR3 is 12 amino acids long. The J segment lost 14 bases and the V segment lost 0 bases, leaving 1 base of the junction unmatched. CDR1 is LNHNV and CDR2 is YYDKDF in the germline V gene (reference sequence). CDR3 sequence: CATSREGGTLHF. The CDR3 coding sequence is TGTGCCACCAGCAGAGAAGGGGGCACCCTCCACTTT. Variable domain in full (rest from reference TRBV15 and TRBJ1-6): DAMVIQNPRYQVTQFGKPVTLSCSQTLNHNVMYWYQQKSSQAPKLLFHYYDKDFNNEADTPDNFQSRRPNTSFCFLDIRSPGLGDTAMYLCATSREGGTLHFGNGTRLTVT.

This clonotype is hyperexpanded in the sample. The chain joins TRBV10-2 to TRBJ1-1, with a weak D call TRBD1 (5 bases). The CDR3 is 12 residues long. Germline CDR1 WSHSY, CDR2 SAAADI. Trimming stripped 6 bases from V and 4 bases from J, with 9 bases between. DNA of the CDR3: TGCGCCAGCAGGGCCAGGGCCACTGAAGCTTTCTTT. Protein sequence: CASRARATEAFF.

The sample holds many counts of this clonotype. The chain joins TRBV9 to TRBJ1-2; maybe TRBD1 (5 bases). The CDR3 totals 14 residues. Germline CDR1 reads SGDLS; CDR2 reads YYNGEE. Trimming cost V 3 bases and J 4 bases, with 13 bases left between them. CDR3 nucleotide sequence: TGTGCCAGCAGCGCGAACACTGGGGCCTATGGCTACACCTTC. Its protein is CASSANTGAYGYTF. Using reference TRBV9 and TRBJ1-2 for the parts outside the CDR3, the full variable domain is DSGVTQTPKHLITATGQRVTLRCSPRSGDLSVYWYQQSLDQGLQFLIQYYNGEERAKGNILERFSAQQFPDLHSELNLSSLELGDSALYFCASSANTGAYGYTFGSGTRLTVV.

This clonotype was seen ten or more times. J is TRBJ1-6 and V is TRBV13; tentatively, D is TRBD1 (6 bases). Germline loops: CDR1 PRHDT, CDR2 FYEKMQ (reference sequence). The CDR3 extends over 14 amino acids. V dropped 3 bases and J dropped 10 bases, with 13 bases sitting between them. The CDR3 coding sequence is TGTGCCAGCAGCTTTGCAGGGGTTTGGTCACCCCTCCACTTT. It specifies CASSFAGVWSPLHF.

This clonotype was counted many times. The chain couples TRBV12-3 or TRBV12-4 to TRBJ1-1; a weak D match, TRBD1 (6 bases). The CDR3 covers 12 residues. V lost 6 bases and J lost 4, with 9 bases in between. CDR3 bases: TGTGCCAGCAGCTTCAGGGGCACTGAAGCTTTCTTT. It is translated as CASSFRGTEAFF.

This clonotype was recorded at least ten times. This sequence joins TRBV7-8 and TRBJ2-7; perhaps TRBD1 as D (6 bases). CDR1 is SGHVS and CDR2 is FQNEAQ in the germline V gene. V shed 5 bases and J shed 6 bases, with 14 bases lying between them. The CDR3 runs to 13 residues. The CDR3 reads CASSQSARGEQYF. The CDR3 DNA reads as TGTGCCAGCAGCCAATCCGCCAGGGGCGAGCAGTACTTC. The full variable domain, with the rest looked up from reference TRBV7-8 and TRBJ2-7, is GAGVSQSPRYKVAKRGQDVALRCDPISGHVSLFWYQQALGQGPEFLTYFQNEAQLDKSGLPSDRFFAERPEGSVSTLKIQRTQQEDSAVYLCASSQSARGEQYFGPGTRLTVT.

This clonotype occurred a few times. The rearrangement joins TRBV5-1 to TRBJ1-2, with 7 bases fitting TRBD1. The trim removed 2 bases at V and 4 bases at J, leaving 5 bases unmatched. Germline CDR1 is SGHRS and CDR2 is YFSETQ. The CDR3 runs to 14 residues. The CDR3 bases are TGCGCCAGCAGCTTAGGGACAGATTCCTATGGCTACACCTTC. Residues: CASSLGTDSYGYTF.